A single sample is the source of the 30 T cell receptor beta chains below, sequenced in a study of cytomegalovirus exposure and HLA in healthy donors. The PCR ran on 60 Vbeta and 13 Jbeta primers. This table comes from immunoSEQ multiplex PCR, and its TCRdb copy is limited to in-frame clones, with some not included. Altogether 120,000 to 150,000 clones are present, around 79% being singletons, with the ten largest covering around 3%. Material: PBMCs. The receptors were gathered from a man aged 35-49 years in good health and CMV-seropositive.

The chain joins TRBV5-6 to TRBJ1-4, with D possibly matching TRBD1 (5 bases). V lost 2 bases and J 3 bases, leaving 8 bases between the germline ends. Germline loops: CDR1 SGHDT, CDR2 YYEEEE. This CDR3 has 14 amino acids. The CDR3 reads CASSLGVANEKLFF. Here the CDR3 DNA reads TGTGCCAGCAGCTTAGGGGTGGCTAATGAAAAACTGTTTTTT.

This clone was found a few times. The rearrangement joins TRBV7-3 to TRBJ1-1, with D maybe TRBD1 (5 bases). The V end was cut by 6 bases, the J end by 2 bases, with 10 bases between. This CDR3 spans 13 amino acids. CDR1 SGHTA and CDR2 FQGTGA come from the germline V gene. The CDR3 coding sequence is TGTGCCAGCAGTACAGGCCCTAACACTGAAGCTTTCTTT. Its protein is CASSTGPNTEAFF.

This chain uses TRBV30 with TRBJ2-1; TRBD2 might be the D (5 bases). V was clipped by 4 bases and J by 9 bases, with 10 bases between them. Germline CDR1 and CDR2: GTSNPN and SVGIG (reference sequence). This CDR3 comprises 11 residues. Written as DNA, the CDR3 is TGTGCCTGGACCGCCCGGGGTGAGCAGTTCTTC. Its translation: CAWTARGEQFF.

This chain connects TRBV6-5 to TRBJ1-2, with 7 nucleotides matching TRBD1. CDR1 and CDR2 from the germline V gene are MNHEY and SVGAGI. Trimming cost V 5 bases and J 6 bases; bases outside gene matches: 6. The CDR3 runs to 13 residues. The CDR3 DNA reads TGTGCCAGCAGTGAGCCGGACAGGAATGGCTACACCTTC. This codes for CASSEPDRNGYTF.

The chain uses TRBV11-2 and TRBJ2-7; 7 nucleotides align to TRBD1. The junction had 2 bases not matched to a gene; V was cut back by 3 bases and J by 0 bases. The CDR3 sequence is 14 residues long. Germline loops: CDR1 SGHAT, CDR2 FQNNGV. In DNA form, the CDR3 reads TGTGCCAGCAGCTTGGGACAGCTCTCCTACGAGCAGTACTTC. Its protein product is CASSLGQLSYEQYF. Complete variable domain (other parts from reference TRBV11-2 and TRBJ2-7): EAGVAQSPRYKIIEKRQSVAFWCNPISGHATLYWYQQILGQGPKLLIQFQNNGVVDDSQLPKDRFSAERLKGVDSTLKIQPAKLEDSAVYLCASSLGQLSYEQYFGPGTRLTVT.

This clone was seen only a few times. The chain has TRBV7-9 and TRBJ1-2; maybe TRBD1 (6 bases). This CDR3 spans 13 amino acids. Trimming took off 5 bases at V and 5 bases at J, with 12 bases between the two ends. Per the germline V gene, CDR1 is SEHNR and CDR2 is FQNEAQ (reference sequence). In nucleotides, the CDR3 is TGTGCCAGCAGCGCTAACAGGGAGTATGGCTACACCTTC. Translating it yields CASSANREYGYTF.

The chain joins TRBV9 to TRBJ2-2; 7 bases are a match to TRBD1. The ends lost 4 bases at V and 4 bases at J; junction bases unmatched: 13. Germline V gives CDR1 SGDLS, CDR2 YYNGEE. This CDR3 contains 17 residues. In nucleotides, the CDR3 is TGTGCCAGCAGCCCGACACCAGGGGGTGCGGGCACCGGGGAGCTGTTTTTT. It is translated as CASSPTPGGAGTGELFF.

V usage is TRBV6-5 and J usage is TRBJ2-7, with 7 bases identical to TRBD1. The CDR3 runs to 12 residues. The junction had 4 bases not matched to a gene; V was cut back by 7 bases and J by 4 bases. CDR1 is MNHEY and CDR2 is SVGAGI in the germline V gene. CDR3 nucleotide sequence: TGTGCCAGCACCGCCAGGGGGTACGAGCAGTACTTC. Protein: CASTARGYEQYF.

This clone was observed a single time. This chain uses TRBV6-5 with TRBJ2-5, with D maybe TRBD2 (6 bases). The V end was cut by 4 bases, the J end by 3 bases, with 18 bases between. CDR3 length: 16 residues. The V gene's germline CDR1 is MNHEY and CDR2 SVGAGI. The CDR3 loop reads CASSSDGAGFEETQYF. CDR3 bases: TGTGCCAGCAGTTCCGACGGGGCGGGGTTCGAAGAGACCCAGTACTTC.

The rearrangement uses TRBV7-3 and TRBJ2-1; tentatively, D is TRBD2 (6 bases). The CDR3 extends over 15 amino acids. Deletions cut 5 bases from V and 4 bases from J, with 15 bases between. CDR1 is SGHTA, CDR2 FQGTGA, per germline. CDR3: CASSLQGLPYNEQFF. CDR3 coding DNA: TGTGCCAGCAGCCTCCAGGGACTCCCATACAATGAGCAGTTCTTC.

This chain connects TRBV28 to TRBJ2-7; 10 nucleotides match TRBD2. V shed 6 bases, J shed 2 bases, and the junction held 13 bases outside the gene matches. The germline V gene has CDR1 MDHEN and CDR2 SYDVKM. The CDR3 runs 17 residues. CDR3 nucleotides: TGTGCCAGCAGCCATACCTTGACTAGCGGGTTAACCTACGAGCAGTACTTC. It encodes CASSHTLTSGLTYEQYF.

On this clone itself: The sample has other DNA sequences that encode this CDR3 too. The CDR3 DNA follows: TGTGCCAGCAGTTCACAGGTGAACACTGAAGCTTTCTTT. Protein product: CASSSQVNTEAFF. The chain uses TRBV6-5 and TRBJ1-1, with D tentatively TRBD1 (5 bases). Germline loops: CDR1 MNHEY, CDR2 SVGAGI. The CDR3 spans 13 residues. The V gene lost 4 bases and the J gene lost 0 bases, with 6 bases spanning the gap.

CDR3 coding DNA: TGTGCCAGCAGTTTGGGACAGGGGGGTGGGGAGCAGTTCTTC. Its translation: CASSLGQGGGEQFF. The chain employs TRBV28 and TRBJ2-1, with 11 bases aligning to TRBD1. In germline, CDR1 is MDHEN, CDR2 SYDVKM. The CDR3 has 14 residues. Germline trimming cut 3 bases from V and 10 bases from J; bases unmatched to any gene: 5.

V usage is TRBV7-2 and J usage is TRBJ1-1; no reliable D call. Germline V gene sequence: CDR1 SGHTA, CDR2 FQGNSA. The CDR3 is made up of 14 amino acids. With 1 base removed from V and 4 bases from J, the gap between germline ends came to 10 bases. CDR3 residues: CASSLGGWATEAFF. The CDR3 DNA reads TGTGCCAGCAGCTTAGGAGGGTGGGCCACTGAAGCTTTCTTT.

This sequence joins TRBV6-5 and TRBJ1-3; D is possibly TRBD1 (6 bases). This CDR3 contains 15 residues. The V end was cut by 0 bases, the J end by 3 bases, with 9 bases between. The germline V gene has CDR1 MNHEY and CDR2 SVGAGI. CDR3 loop: CASSYSLQGGNTIYF. DNA of the CDR3: TGTGCCAGCAGTTACTCGTTACAGGGTGGAAACACCATATATTTT.

The gene calls are TRBV7-9 and TRBJ2-5; tentatively, D is TRBD1 (6 bases). The J call may be mistaken, given a closer DNA end match to TRBJ2-7. The V gene's germline CDR1 is SEHNR and CDR2 FQNEAQ (reference sequence). This CDR3 has 15 amino acids. The CDR3 sequence: CASSLGDILTYEQYF. The CDR3 nucleotides read TGTGCCAGCAGCTTAGGGGACATTCTAACCTACGAGCAGTACTTC.

This clone was detected only a few times. V is TRBV29-1 and J is TRBJ1-5; D perhaps matches TRBD1 (6 bases). Per the germline V gene, CDR1 is SQVTM and CDR2 is ANQGSEA. The CDR3 spans 13 residues. With 5 bases removed from V and 6 bases from J, the gap between germline ends came to 14 bases. The CDR3 DNA reads as TGCAGCGTTATCCTGGGGGCCTCTCAGCCCCAGCATTTT. This encodes CSVILGASQPQHF.

This sequence joins TRBV6-5 and TRBJ2-7; unclear D gene. Germline V CDR1 and CDR2: MNHEY, SVGAGI. The CDR3 is 12 residues long. V was trimmed by 5 bases and J by 6 bases, leaving 11 bases between them. CDR3 residues: CASSPPFGEQYF. CDR3 nucleotides: TGTGCCAGCAGTCCGCCCTTCGGCGAGCAGTACTTC.

The V gene is TRBV27, the J gene TRBJ2-7; 8 nucleotides align to TRBD1. V dropped 4 bases and J dropped 3; count of bases not matched to a gene: 8. This CDR3 contains 15 residues. Germline values: CDR1 MNHEY, CDR2 SMNVEV (reference sequence). CDR3 coding DNA: TGTGCCAGCAGTTCTTTGGGACAGGAGATCTACGAGCAGTACTTC. This translates into CASSSLGQEIYEQYF.

The genes are TRBV10-3 and TRBJ2-7; possible D gene TRBD2, 6 bases. Looked up from germline, CDR1 is ENHRY and CDR2 is SYGVKD. The V gene lost 4 bases and the J gene lost 7 bases, with 23 bases spanning the gap. This CDR3 spans 16 amino acids. The CDR3 DNA is TGTGCCATCAGTGCATTATGGAGGGAAGACCCAGTGGAGCAGTACTTC. This gives the protein CAISALWREDPVEQYF.

This chain connects TRBV28 to TRBJ1-2; D remains unclear. Germline values: CDR1 MDHEN, CDR2 SYDVKM. V lost 10 bases to trimming and J lost 6 bases, with 12 bases between them. The CDR3 totals 11 residues. In DNA, the CDR3 is TGTGCCACCGTCGGTTATGATGGCTACACCTTC. It encodes CATVGYDGYTF.

CDR3 sequence (DNA): TGTGCCTGGACTGAAGGAACAGGGGCAGCCGGGGAGCTGTTTTTT. It yields the protein CAWTEGTGAAGELFF. The chain recombines TRBV30 with TRBJ2-2, with 7 bases aligning to TRBD1. Germline V gene lookup returns CDR1 GTSNPN and CDR2 SVGIG (reference sequence). This CDR3 spans 15 amino acids. V shed 4 bases and J 6 bases; nucleotides not matched to a gene: 11. The whole variable domain, remainder taken from reference TRBV30 and TRBJ2-2, is SQTIHQWPATLVQPVGSPLSLECTVEGTSNPNLYWYRQAAGRGLQLLFYSVGIGQISSEVPQNLSASRPQDRQFILSSKKLLLSDSGFYLCAWTEGTGAAGELFFGEGSRLTVL.

This clone was found a few times. The chain combines TRBV9 with TRBJ2-7; TRBD2 is a possible D gene (5 bases). Trimming pared 3 bases from V and 6 bases from J, leaving 16 bases between. Germline CDR1 SGDLS, CDR2 YYNGEE. The CDR3 runs 14 residues. Here the CDR3 reads CASSAGFDSGEQYF. The CDR3 DNA is TGTGCCAGCAGCGCGGGATTCGACTCGGGCGAGCAGTACTTC.

The rearrangement links TRBV7-3 to TRBJ2-3, with 12 bases fitting TRBD2. The CDR3 extends over 18 amino acids. Germline-derived CDR1 and CDR2 are SGHTA and FQGTGA. The trim removed 1 base at V and 0 bases at J, leaving 5 bases unmatched. The CDR3 coding sequence is TGTGCCAGCAGCTTAATGTCCCTAGCGGGAGGGAGCACAGATACGCAGTATTTT. It translates to CASSLMSLAGGSTDTQYF.

The J gene is TRBJ2-3, the V gene TRBV27; possible D gene TRBD2, 5 bases. The germline V and J ends were trimmed by 5 bases and 2 bases, with 11 bases remaining between them. Per the germline V gene, CDR1 is MNHEY and CDR2 is SMNVEV (reference sequence). This CDR3 spans 14 amino acids. The CDR3 DNA is TGTGCCAGCAGTCTACAGCGGCACACAGATACGCAGTATTTT. Translation gives CASSLQRHTDTQYF.

CDR3 loop: CASSFDRPEKLFF. The CDR3, as DNA: TGTGCCAGCAGCTTCGACAGGCCGGAAAAACTGTTTTTT. The rearrangement links TRBV7-9 to TRBJ1-4; TRBD1 is a possible D gene (6 bases). Deletions cut 3 bases from V and 8 bases from J, with 10 bases between. Per the germline V gene, CDR1 is SEHNR and CDR2 is FQNEAQ (reference sequence). The length of the CDR3 is 13 residues.

The chain uses TRBV5-4 and TRBJ2-7; maybe TRBD2 (7 bases). The germline gives CDR1 SGHNT, CDR2 YYREEE (reference sequence). The CDR3 contains 16 residues. Trimming removed 0 bases from V and 5 bases from J, with 18 bases in between. DNA for the CDR3: TGTGCCAGCAGCTTGGGGGCAGGGGAGGGCCAACACGAGCAGTACTTC. Protein product: CASSLGAGEGQHEQYF.

This clone was counted a single time. The CDR3: CASSPGFGGNQPQHF. The CDR3 coding sequence is TGTGCCAGCAGCCCAGGGTTTGGGGGCAATCAGCCCCAGCATTTT. The chain has TRBV5-5 and TRBJ1-5, with D possibly matching TRBD1 (5 bases). Germline values: CDR1 SGHKS, CDR2 YYEKEE (reference sequence). Between the trimmed V and J ends, which lost 4 bases and 2 bases, there was a span of 13 bases. CDR3 length: 15 residues.

For the CDR3, the DNA is TGTGCCAGCAGCGTCAGGCGGGAGAGCGCCGGGGAGCTGTTTTTT. Protein: CASSVRRESAGELFF. The rearrangement links TRBV9 to TRBJ2-2; 7 bases are shared with TRBD2. The CDR3 is 15 residues long. V was pared by 2 bases and J by 6 bases, with 7 bases of the junction left unmatched. From germline, CDR1 is SGDLS and CDR2 YYNGEE.

The chain links TRBV7-7 to TRBJ2-1; D not certain. V was cut by 5 bases and J by 8 bases, with 13 bases left in between. Germline V gene sequence: CDR1 SSHAT, CDR2 FNYEAQ (reference sequence). The CDR3 extends over 13 amino acids. For the CDR3, the DNA is TGTGCCAGCAGCCGTGACATAGAGCATGAGCAGTTCTTC. The encoded protein is CASSRDIEHEQFF.